Below, 23 T cell receptor beta chains from the same sample are listed, as sequenced in a study of read filtering for tumor transcriptome and immune sequencing. This library used approximately 370 ng RNA and molecular barcoded adaptors spanning alpha/delta and beta/gamma chains. TCRdb reprocessed the reads via MiXCR and lists one record per CDR3 protein. Among roughly 46,000 distinct CDR3 sequences listed, over 9.5% were seen once. What was sequenced was a population of CD138-negative cells sorted from bone marrow. These receptors were taken from a donor at least 40 years old with multiple myeloma.

About this clonotype: A read error may account for a junction end that differs from germline. The chain joins TRBV20-1 to TRBJ1-1; D may be TRBD1 (5 bases). The CDR3 runs to 17 residues. Germline loops: CDR1 DFQATT, CDR2 SNEGSKA (reference sequence). CDR3 sequence (DNA): TGCAGTGCTAGAGAGAGGTCCTGGGGGGATCTGAGCACTGAAGTTTTCTTT. It specifies CSARERSWGDLSTEVFF.

The table lists this clonotype with many counts. The chain couples TRBV30 to TRBJ2-1; 8 bases map to TRBD2. The V segment lost 4 bases and the J segment 8 bases; nucleotides outside the gene matches: 1. CDR1 and CDR2 from the germline V gene are GTSNPN and SVGIG (reference sequence). The CDR3 is made up of 11 amino acids. The CDR3 coding sequence is TGTGCCTGGACGGGAGGGCATGAGCAGTTCTTC. This sequence encodes CAWTGGHEQFF.

This clonotype has at least ten counts. The J gene is TRBJ2-3, the V gene TRBV5-1, with no clear D. The length of the CDR3 is 12 residues. Germline values: CDR1 SGHRS, CDR2 YFSETQ. Between the trimmed V and J ends, which lost 3 bases and 5 bases, there was a span of 7 bases. For the CDR3, the DNA is TGCGCCAGCAGCTCCCGCGGAGATACGCAGTATTTT. Amino acid sequence: CASSSRGDTQYF.

This clonotype was counted ten times or more. The chain recombines TRBV29-1 with TRBJ1-5, with no clear D. This CDR3 region has 12 residues. Trimming took 4 bases from V and 6 from J, leaving 10 bases between them. The germline gives CDR1 SQVTM, CDR2 ANQGSEA. CDR3 in amino acids: CSVGQPGQPQHF. CDR3 bases: TGCAGCGTTGGCCAGCCAGGTCAGCCCCAGCATTTT.

This clonotype was picked up many times. The chain joins TRBV5-1 to TRBJ1-2; 8 nucleotides align to TRBD1. Germline V lookup: CDR1 SGHRS, CDR2 YFSETQ. After removal of 4 bases from V and 6 bases from J, the junction contained 8 bases not matched to a gene. The CDR3 is 14 amino acids. The CDR3 sequence is CASSPGQGQDGYTF. CDR3 sequence (DNA): TGCGCCAGCAGCCCTGGACAGGGACAGGATGGCTACACCTTC. Supplemented by reference TRBV5-1 and TRBJ1-2, the full variable domain reads KAGVTQTPRYLIKTRGQQVTLSCSPISGHRSVSWYQQTPGQGLQFLFEYFSETQRNKGNFPGRFSGRQFSNSRSEMNVSTLELGDSALYLCASSPGQGQDGYTFGSGTRLTVV.

This clonotype was seen many times. The chain combines TRBV20-1 with TRBJ1-1; D is uncertain. Trimming cost V 0 bases and J 1 base, with 6 bases left between them. Germline CDR1 is DFQATT and CDR2 is SNEGSKA (reference sequence). This CDR3 has 13 amino acids. The CDR3 DNA follows: TGCAGTGCTAGAGATTCCAGGAACACTGAAGCTTTCTTT. This codes for CSARDSRNTEAFF.

Points on this clonotype: At one of its ends the junction is not consistent with the germline gene, which may arise from a read error. This sequence joins TRBV7-9 and TRBJ2-1, with 9 bases lining up with TRBD2. The V gene's germline CDR1 is SEHNR and CDR2 FQNEAQ (reference sequence). CDR3 size: 16 residues. The DNA of the CDR3 is TGTGCCAGCGGCTTATCGAATAGCGGGAGCCTTAATGAGCAGTTCTTC. This translates into CASGLSNSGSLNEQFF.

The sample holds many counts of this clonotype. This chain connects TRBV20-1 to TRBJ1-5; D gene uncertain. The CDR3 sequence is 13 residues long. Germline V gene sequence: CDR1 DFQATT, CDR2 SNEGSKA (reference sequence). V was shortened by 3 bases and J by 3 bases, with 9 bases between the two germline ends. The CDR3 sequence: CSASIDHNQPQHF. The CDR3 coding sequence is TGCAGTGCTAGCATCGACCACAATCAGCCCCAGCATTTT.

Notes on this clonotype: A much larger clone lies a single base off, so this may be a read error. This sequence joins TRBV29-1 and TRBJ2-3; D unresolved. In germline, CDR1 is SQVTM, CDR2 ANQGSEA. The CDR3 extends over 12 amino acids. The ends were cut back, 4 bases at V and 4 bases at J, with 9 bases in the middle. The CDR3 DNA sequence: TGCAGCGTTGGGTGGGCGTCAGATACGCAGTATTTT. Its translation is CSVGWASDTQYF.

By proportion, this clonotype is medium-sized. This chain's CDR3 is CASSHPIDVSSYNEQFF. The CDR3 bases are TGCGCCAGCAGCCATCCCATCGACGTTTCCTCCTACAATGAGCAGTTCTTC. The chain combines TRBV4-1 with TRBJ2-1; D ambiguous. Trimming pared 3 bases from V and 0 bases from J, leaving 15 bases between. Germline values: CDR1 MGHRA, CDR2 YSYEKL. The CDR3 length is 17 residues.

This clonotype has ten or more counts. V and J are TRBV11-2 and TRBJ2-3, with D uncertain. The CDR3 extends over 12 amino acids. The germline CDR1 and CDR2 sequences are SGHAT and FQNNGV. The germline V and J ends were trimmed by 5 bases and 4 bases, with 7 bases remaining between them. The CDR3 sequence is CASSPIPDTQYF. The DNA for the CDR3 is TGTGCCAGCAGCCCGATCCCAGATACGCAGTATTTT.

This clonotype was counted at least ten times. This rearrangement joins TRBV20-1 to TRBJ2-7; D gene ambiguous. The V gene lost 0 bases and the J gene lost 2 bases, with 5 bases spanning the gap. From germline, CDR1 is DFQATT and CDR2 SNEGSKA (reference sequence). This CDR3 has 12 residues. As DNA, the CDR3 is TGCAGTGCTAGAGATTTCCCCTACGAGCAGTACTTC. It is translated as CSARDFPYEQYF.

On this clonotype: The germline gene is not matched at one end of the junction; a read error may be the cause. The chain joins TRBV4-1 to TRBJ1-2; possible D gene TRBD1, 5 bases. The germline CDR1 and CDR2 sequences are MGHRA and YSYEKL. The CDR3 is 16 amino acids. The CDR3 DNA sequence: TGCGCCAGCGGCCAAGAGGGGAACAGTATCCATTATGGCTACACCTTT. This codes for CASGQEGNSIHYGYTF.

This clonotype was detected ten times or more. V is TRBV7-3 and J is TRBJ2-7; D not resolved. Trimming removed 5 bases at V and 4 bases at J, with 18 bases between. CDR1 is SGHTA, CDR2 FQGTGA, per germline. This CDR3 contains 15 residues. The CDR3 loop reads CASSPHPPGGYEQYF. DNA of the CDR3: TGTGCCAGCAGCCCACATCCTCCTGGCGGTTACGAGCAGTACTTC.

This clonotype was counted between two and nine times. It is likely a read error, because the conserved phenylalanine at the end of the CDR3 is missing. It is unclear where the CDR3 begins or ends on the DNA, so no DNA is shown, and the CDR3 is as TCRdb lists it. This chain uses TRBV6-2 or TRBV6-3 with TRBJ2-1. Germline CDR1 is MNHEY and CDR2 is SVGEGT. Including both end residues, the CDR3 is 14 amino acids long. CDR3 amino acids: CASSYSREYSEQIC.

As concerns this clonotype: The junction departs from germline at one end; a sequencing error may be responsible. The chain recombines TRBV3-1 with TRBJ1-6; D might be TRBD1 (5 bases). The CDR3 is 13 residues long. Germline V gives CDR1 LGHDT, CDR2 YNNKEL (reference sequence). CDR3 amino acids: CASSQGRYSPLHF. In DNA, the CDR3 is TGTGCTAGCAGCCAGGGACGGTATTCACCCCTCCACTTT.

This clonotype was counted ten times or more. The chain joins TRBV3-1 to TRBJ1-1; TRBD1 aligns across 10 bases. The CDR3 spans 14 residues. Germline V gives CDR1 LGHDT, CDR2 YNNKEL (reference sequence). V lost 4 bases and J lost 3; bases outside the gene matches: 2. CDR3 nucleotides: TGTGCCAGCAGCCGTGGACAGGGGGACACTGAAGCTTTCTTT. Its protein product is CASSRGQGDTEAFF.

This clonotype has ten or more counts. The chain joins TRBV23-1 to TRBJ2-2; D uncertain. TRBV23-1 is an ORF, with its function uncertain. CDR3 length: 13 amino acids. V was cut by 3 bases and J by 1 base, with 3 bases left in between. CDR3 coding DNA: TGCGCCAGCAGTCACGGGAACACCGGGGAGCTGTTTTTT. Translated, it gives CASSHGNTGELFF.

This clonotype was counted at least ten times. This chain uses TRBV19 with TRBJ2-2; 7 bases line up with TRBD2. This CDR3 has 14 amino acids. The junction had 1 base not matched to a gene; V was cut back by 0 bases and J by 6 bases. CDR1 is LNHDA, CDR2 SQIVND, per germline (reference sequence). The CDR3, as DNA: TGTGCCAGTAGTATAGATCGGGGGGCCGGGGAGCTGTTTTTT. This sequence encodes CASSIDRGAGELFF.

At least ten counts were recorded for this clonotype. This chain uses TRBV30 with TRBJ1-1; D ambiguous. Trimming pared 0 bases from V and 6 bases from J, leaving 8 bases between. The germline V gene has CDR1 GTSNPN and CDR2 SVGIG (reference sequence). The CDR3 has 12 residues. CDR3 sequence: CAWSVEVPEAFF. The CDR3 DNA sequence: TGTGCCTGGAGTGTAGAAGTCCCTGAAGCTTTCTTT.

This clonotype appeared many times. The CDR3 DNA sequence: TGCAGTGCTAGAACTCCGACTAGCATAGAGACCCAGTACTTC. Amino acids: CSARTPTSIETQYF. The rearrangement uses TRBV20-1 and TRBJ2-5; 7 positions match TRBD2. Germline lookup yields CDR1 DFQATT and CDR2 SNEGSKA (reference sequence). CDR3 length: 14 amino acids. The ends lost 2 bases at V and 4 bases at J; junction bases unmatched: 7.

This clonotype was seen at least ten times. V gene TRBV2 combines with J gene TRBJ2-2; TRBD2 matches 8 bases. CDR1 and CDR2 (germline): SNHLY, FYNNEI. CDR3 size: 14 residues. V lost 6 bases, J lost 4 bases, and 4 bases stayed unmatched. CDR3 bases: TGTGCCAGCAGCGAACGGGAGGGCACCGGGGAGCTGTTTTTT. Protein product: CASSEREGTGELFF.

In this sample, this clonotype turned up many times. This chain connects TRBV30 to TRBJ2-1, with D possibly TRBD2 on 7 matching bases. This CDR3 has 12 amino acids. V gave up 2 bases and J gave up 9 bases, with 11 bases separating them. The germline V gene has CDR1 GTSNPN and CDR2 SVGIG (reference sequence). CDR3 DNA sequence: TGTGCCTGGAGTCGGGGGGCGGGTGAGCAGTTCTTC. Translating gives CAWSRGAGEQFF.